Listed below are T cell receptor beta chains from one sample, sequenced in a study of cytomegalovirus exposure and HLA in healthy donors. Sequencing was performed with immunoSEQ multiplex PCR; in TCRdb, only in-frame clones are kept and a portion is missing. The sample records about 190,000 clones, over 70% being singletons. The specimen sequenced was PBMCs. Receptors originate from a young man in good health and CMV-seronegative. Each CDR3 is given with its conserved first and last residue. D genes are given only for firm matches. Rows may omit the clone size; those that give it use once, few, many or a size class.

d_call j_call clone_size v_call cdr3_nt cdr3_aa
TRBD1 TRBJ2-1 NA TRBV6-5 TGTGCCAGCACCAAAAACAGGGGAAATTACAATGAGCAGTTCTTC CASTKNRGNYNEQFF
NA TRBJ1-5 NA TRBV6-5 TGTGCCAGCAGTGGGTCAGGGAATCAGCCCCAGCATTTT CASSGSGNQPQHF
TRBD2 TRBJ2-5 NA TRBV5-1 TGCGCCAGCAGCTTGGTGCTAGCGGGCGGGGGAGAGACCCAGTACTTC CASSLVLAGGGETQYF
NA TRBJ1-2 NA TRBV6-5 TGTGCCAGCAGTTACGGAGGTACTCGTGGCTACACCTTC CASSYGGTRGYTF
NA TRBJ1-2 once TRBV21-1 TGTGCCAGCAGCAACGGAGGGGGGGCAGGCTATGGCTACACCTTC CASSNGGGAGYGYTF
NA TRBJ2-7 NA TRBV6-6 TGTGCCAGCAGTTACTCGCGGTTCGAGCAGTACTTC CASSYSRFEQYF
NA TRBJ1-6 NA TRBV28 TGTGCCATTTCGAGCGTCTTTTCCCTCCACTTT CAISSVFSLHF
TRBD1 TRBJ1-2 NA TRBV6-6 TGTGCCAGCAGTTACCAAGGGGGCGGCAACTATGGCTACACCTTC CASSYQGGGNYGYTF
TRBD1 TRBJ1-2 NA TRBV6-5 TGTGCCAGCAGTTACTCACAGGGGGCGATAGGCTACACCTTC CASSYSQGAIGYTF
TRBD2 TRBJ2-4 NA TRBV7-2 TGTGCCAGCAGCTCTCCGGGACTAGCGGGGGGATACAGTCAGTACTTC CASSSPGLAGGYSQYF
TRBD1 TRBJ2-4 NA TRBV28 TGTGCCAGCAATATCCCCGGGACAGGAAAAAACATTCAGTACTTC CASNIPGTGKNIQYF
TRBD1 TRBJ2-7 NA TRBV6-1 TGTGCCAGCAGTGAAGCGACAGGGGGCTCCAACGAGCAGTACTTC CASSEATGGSNEQYF
NA TRBJ1-1 NA TRBV5-1 TGCGCCAGCAGCTTGCTACAGGGGAACACTGAAGCTTTCTTT CASSLLQGNTEAFF
TRBD1 TRBJ2-7 NA TRBV28 TGTGCCAGCAGTGGGACAGGGGCCCCTACCTACGAGCAGTACTTC CASSGTGAPTYEQYF
NA TRBJ2-1 NA TRBV4-3 TGCGCCAGCAGCCAAGACCGGGAGGGGGCGGATGAGCAGTTCTTC CASSQDREGADEQFF
TRBD2 TRBJ2-5 NA TRBV15 TGTGCCACCAGCGGTGTTAAGGCCCGTCGGGAGGAGCAGTACTTC CATSGVKARREEQYF
NA TRBJ2-3 NA TRBV11-1 TGTGCCAGCAGCTTAGCTCTCCCGGTGGCGCAGTATTTT CASSLALPVAQYF
TRBD2 TRBJ2-7 once TRBV11-1 TGTGCCAGCAGCTTGCGGGGGAATTACTACGAGCAGTACTTC CASSLRGNYYEQYF
NA TRBJ1-5 NA TRBV28 TGTGCCAGCACCTCCGGGGTTGGCGGACAGCCCCAGCATTTT CASTSGVGGQPQHF
TRBD2 TRBJ2-5 NA TRBV29-1 TGCAGCGGCGGGACCAGCGGGAGTGAGGCCCAGTACTTC CSGGTSGSEAQYF
NA TRBJ2-1 NA TRBV15 TGTGCCACCAGCCCCCTACCCGGCAATGAGCAGTTCTTC CATSPLPGNEQFF
TRBD1 TRBJ2-7 once TRBV15 TGTGCCACCAGCAGAGGTGGGACAGGGAGCGACGAGCAGTACTTC CATSRGGTGSDEQYF
NA TRBJ2-7 NA TRBV4-3 TGCGCCAGCAGCCCCGGGGGAGGCTACGAGCAGTACTTC CASSPGGGYEQYF
NA TRBJ1-2 NA TRBV28 TGTGCCAGCAGATTCGGGGGGGCGAACTATGGCTACACCTTC CASRFGGANYGYTF
NA TRBJ1-4 NA TRBV28 TGTGCCAGCAAACTACTCCTCGGCGGGATAGAAAAACTGTTTTTT CASKLLLGGIEKLFF
TRBD2 TRBJ2-1 NA TRBV27 TGTGCCGTCACCAGCGGGAGTGGGGGGCCTGAGCAGTTCTTC CAVTSGSGGPEQFF
TRBD1 TRBJ1-2 NA TRBV7-9 TGTTCCAGCAGCGGGGGACAGGGAAGGGGCTACACCTTC CSSSGGQGRGYTF
NA TRBJ2-4 NA TRBV4-1 TGCGCCAGCAGCGACTCAGGGGTGGCTGGCAAAAACATTCAGTACTTC CASSDSGVAGKNIQYF
TRBD1 TRBJ2-7 NA TRBV9 TGTGCCAGCAGCGCTCGGACAGGGGGAAGCTACGAGCAGTACTTC CASSARTGGSYEQYF
TRBD2 TRBJ2-2 NA TRBV7-8 TGTGCCAGCAGCGCAAAAAACCTGCGGGGGGGCACCGGGGAGCTGTTTTTT CASSAKNLRGGTGELFF
NA TRBJ1-1 NA TRBV10-3 TGTGCCATCAGTGAGTTCGCCCACACGAACACTGAAGCTTTCTTT CAISEFAHTNTEAFF
TRBD1 TRBJ1-1 NA TRBV29-1 TGCAGCGTAAGGGGACAGGGGCCGAACACTGAAGCTTTCTTT CSVRGQGPNTEAFF
TRBD1 TRBJ2-2 NA TRBV7-9 TGTGCCAGCAGCTTGCCCGGGACAGGGAACACCGGGGAGCTGTTTTTT CASSLPGTGNTGELFF
NA TRBJ2-7 NA TRBV7-2 TGTGCCAGCAGCGCGATCCCCTACGAGCAGTACTTC CASSAIPYEQYF
NA TRBJ2-3 NA TRBV18 TGTGCCAGCTCACCACGGGACTTAAACACAGATACGCAGTATTTT CASSPRDLNTDTQYF
TRBD2 TRBJ2-3 once TRBV25-1 TGTGCCAGCCTCTTCTCTAGCGGCCTCCGCACAGATACGCAGTATTTT CASLFSSGLRTDTQYF
TRBD1 TRBJ2-7 NA TRBV11-2 TGTGCCAGCAGCTTAGGGGGGACAGGGGACGAGCAGTACTTC CASSLGGTGDEQYF
TRBD2 TRBJ2-5 few TRBV28 TGTGCCAGCAGTTCATCTACTAGCGGGAGACGAGGGGAGACCCAGTACTTC CASSSSTSGRRGETQYF
NA TRBJ1-2 NA TRBV28 TGTGCCAGCATAGACCCCGCGTCAGGCTATGGCTACACCTTC CASIDPASGYGYTF
NA TRBJ2-5 few TRBV27 TGTGCCAGCACCCTCCGGGCGGGGACAGCCTTCCGAGAGACCCAGTACTTC CASTLRAGTAFRETQYF
NA TRBJ2-1 NA TRBV2 TGTGCCAGCAGTGTGGGTCAGGCACAGGTGAATGAGCAGTTCTTC CASSVGQAQVNEQFF
NA TRBJ2-7 NA TRBV27 TGTGCCAGCAGTTCCATAAAAAACAACGACAACAAGCAGTACTTC CASSSIKNNDNKQYF
TRBD1 TRBJ1-5 NA TRBV28 TGTGCCAGCAGGGAACAGGGGATAGGTCAGCCCCAGCATTTT CASREQGIGQPQHF
NA TRBJ2-7 NA TRBV6-5 TGTGCCAGCAGTCTCGATACCGGCTCCTACGAGCAGTACTTC CASSLDTGSYEQYF
TRBD1 TRBJ1-1 NA TRBV19 TGTGCCAGTAGTATGGACAGGGAGGACACTGAAGCTTTCTTT CASSMDREDTEAFF
TRBD2 TRBJ2-1 NA TRBV4-3 TGCGCCAGCAGCCAAGCGGAGAGCGGGGGGGCCATAAGGAATGAGCAGTTCTTC CASSQAESGGAIRNEQFF
TRBD2 TRBJ2-1 NA TRBV9 TGTGCCAGCAGCGCCCGAGGGAGCGGGAGTGGGAATGAGCAGTTCTTC CASSARGSGSGNEQFF
TRBD1 TRBJ1-5 NA TRBV18 TGTGCCAGCTCACCCTCCGGGACAGGGTTCGGTCAGCCCCAGCATTTT CASSPSGTGFGQPQHF
TRBD1 TRBJ1-5 NA TRBV7-9 TGTGCCAGCAGCTTGGACAGGGGGAATCAGCCCCAGCATTTT CASSLDRGNQPQHF
NA TRBJ1-4 NA TRBV2 TGTGCCAGCAGTGAATTGAGGGGGAGTGAAAAACTGTTTTTT CASSELRGSEKLFF
NA TRBJ1-5 NA TRBV2 TGTGCCAGTCAGGGTTTTTATAGCAATCAGCCCCAGCATTTT CASQGFYSNQPQHF
TRBD1 TRBJ2-3 NA TRBV11-1 TGTGCCAGCGTGATCGGGACAGGTTTCACAGATACGCAGTATTTT CASVIGTGFTDTQYF
NA TRBJ2-2 NA TRBV14 TGTGCCAGCGACTCAGGGACCGGGGAGCTGTTTTTT CASDSGTGELFF
TRBD1 TRBJ2-7 NA TRBV19 TGTGCCAGTAGTGCAGGGGGCTCCTACGAGCAGTACTTC CASSAGGSYEQYF